The 21 T cell receptor beta chains presented below share a single source sample, sequenced in a study of blood T cells in healthy people across ages. Alongside a J-beta primer mix, a sample-barcoded 5' primer served in a second PCR lasting about 7 to 11 cycles. TCRdb processed the 5' RACE reads anew with MiXCR; each CDR3 protein has one entry. Among 850,000 or so distinct CDR3 sequences listed, 29% were seen once. The sequencing input was blood. The receptors were gathered from a woman of 80 years or more in good health.

As to this clonotype: A read error may explain this, as a much larger clone is one base away. The rearrangement joins TRBV7-2 to TRBJ1-2; 7 bases agree with TRBD1. This CDR3 has 15 amino acids. Germline CDR1 reads SGHTA; CDR2 reads FQGNSA. Written as DNA, the CDR3 is TGTGCCAGCAGCCAGGGAGGACAGGCGAACTATGGCTACAACTTC. Protein sequence: CASSQGGQANYGYNF.

Notes on this clonotype: A much larger clone differs by one base, so this may be a read error. The genes are TRBV19 and TRBJ2-7; D may correspond to TRBD1 or TRBD2 (5 bases each). Germline loops: CDR1 LNHDA, CDR2 SQIVND (reference sequence). V was clipped by 10 bases and J by 0 bases, with 10 bases between them. The CDR3 has 12 residues. The CDR3: CATSGTSYEQYF. The CDR3, as DNA: TGTGCCACGTCGGGGACCTCCTACGAGCAGTACTTC.

In this sample, this clonotype turned up many times. J is TRBJ2-5 and V is TRBV4-3; 12 bases match TRBD2. CDR3 size: 17 residues. The trim removed 3 bases at V and 6 bases at J, leaving 11 bases unmatched. CDR1 is LGHNA and CDR2 is YSLEER in the germline V gene. In DNA, the CDR3 is TGCGCCAGCAGCCAGGGCCTAGCGGGGGGGCTTCTAAAGACCCAGTACTTC. It encodes CASSQGLAGGLLKTQYF.

The J gene is TRBJ2-5, the V gene TRBV27; tentatively, D is TRBD1 (7 bases). Per the germline V gene, CDR1 is MNHEY and CDR2 is SMNVEV (reference sequence). The CDR3 consists of 13 residues. In DNA, the CDR3 is TGTGTCACGCGGGACAGCCAACAAGAGACCCAGTACTTC. It is translated as CVTRDSQQETQYF.

In this sample, this clonotype turned up many times. The chain couples TRBV7-9 to TRBJ2-7; the match to TRBD2 covers 7 bases. Germline assignment: CDR1 SEHNR and CDR2 FQNEAQ (reference sequence). CDR3 length: 12 residues. With V trimmed by 3 bases and J by 5 bases, 1 base remained unmatched. The CDR3: CASSFRGDEQYF. The CDR3 DNA reads TGTGCCAGCAGCTTCCGGGGGGACGAGCAGTACTTC.

This chain uses TRBV7-2 with TRBJ2-7; 8 positions match TRBD2. The better agreement between TRBJ2-5 and the DNA end casts doubt on the J call. Germline-derived CDR1 and CDR2 are SGHTA and FQGNSA. The length of the CDR3 is 16 residues. The CDR3: CASSLGGSGAGETQYF. The CDR3 DNA reads as TGTGCCAGCAGCTTAGGGGGTAGCGGGGCCGGGGAGACCCAGTACTTC.

This clonotype was picked up many times. This rearrangement joins TRBV29-1 to TRBJ1-1, with D maybe TRBD1 (6 bases). CDR3 size: 11 residues. Germline CDR1 is SQVTM and CDR2 is ANQGSEA. V shed 8 bases and J shed 3 bases, with 10 bases lying between them. The DNA of the CDR3 is TGCAGCACACAGGGACACACTGAAGCTTTCTTT. Translation gives CSTQGHTEAFF.

The gene calls are TRBV6-6 and TRBJ1-2; D might be TRBD1 (6 bases). The CDR3 is made up of 15 amino acids. In germline, CDR1 is MNHNY, CDR2 SVGAGI (reference sequence). The V end lost 4 bases, the J end lost 0 bases, and 12 bases lay between the germline ends. CDR3 residues: CASSSPTGPNYGYTF. The CDR3 bases are TGTGCCAGCAGTTCCCCGACAGGCCCTAACTATGGCTACACCTTC.

This clonotype has at least ten counts. This chain connects TRBV7-2 to TRBJ2-7; D gene ambiguous. Germline CDR1 SGHTA, CDR2 FQGNSA. The CDR3 totals 14 residues. V dropped 0 bases and J dropped 4 bases, with 10 bases sitting between them. CDR3 bases: TGTGCCAGCAGCTTAGCGTACGCGACGTACGAGCAGTACTTC. Its translation: CASSLAYATYEQYF.

A word on this clonotype: The junction does not match germline at one end; this may be a read error. The J gene is TRBJ2-5, the V gene TRBV6-1; TRBD1 or TRBD2 may be the D gene (6 bases each). The germline CDR1 and CDR2 sequences are MNHNS and SASEGT. This CDR3 comprises 17 residues. The CDR3 loop is CASSLGWGARRLNEQYF. The DNA for the CDR3 is TGCGCCAGCTCGTTGGGGTGGGGGGCGCGACGACTCAATGAGCAGTACTTC.

This clonotype was seen repeatedly, ten times or more. The V gene is TRBV6-5, the J gene TRBJ1-5, with D possibly matching TRBD1 (6 bases). Germline CDR1 MNHEY, CDR2 SVGAGI. V lost 6 bases, J lost 3 bases, and 12 bases lay in between. The CDR3 is 14 residues long. Here the CDR3 reads CASRADSLNQPQHF. The CDR3, as DNA: TGTGCCAGCAGGGCGGACAGTCTCAATCAGCCCCAGCATTTT.

This clonotype was observed many times. V and J are TRBV7-8 and TRBJ2-3, with D perhaps assigned TRBD1 or TRBD2 (5 bases each). The CDR3 has 16 amino acids. Trimming left V 5 bases short and J 5 bases short, with 20 bases between. The V gene's germline CDR1 is SGHVS and CDR2 FQNEAQ. Here the CDR3 DNA reads TGTGCCAGCAGCGGAGGTGGGGTGGGGGAAGTAGATACGCAGTATTTT. Residues: CASSGGGVGEVDTQYF.

As for this clonotype: A read error is possible here, since a much larger clone lies one base away. The V and J genes are TRBV3-1 and TRBJ2-7; 9 bases match TRBD1. TRBJ2-5 explains the end of the DNA better; the J call may be wrong. CDR1 LGHDT and CDR2 YNNKEL come from the germline V gene (reference sequence). The CDR3 covers 16 residues. The CDR3 loop reads CASSQEDRGFGVTQYF. CDR3 in DNA: TGTGCCAGCAGCCAAGAAGACAGGGGGTTCGGGGTGACCCAGTACTTC.

As regards this clonotype: The conserved closing phenylalanine or tryptophan is absent in this CDR3, likely reflecting a read error. In DNA form, the CDR3 reads TGTGCCAGCAGCTTATCCGGACAGGCTGATTTGAACACTGAAGCTTTCTTG. As protein: CASSLSGQADLNTEAFL. The chain recombines TRBV11-2 with TRBJ1-1, with 7 bases fitting TRBD1. The junction had 9 bases not matched to a gene; V was cut back by 2 bases and J by 0 bases. In germline, CDR1 is SGHAT, CDR2 FQNNGV. The CDR3 consists of 17 residues.

This clonotype was recorded at least ten times. The CDR3 sequence: CASSTQGPRWQPQHF. CDR3 DNA: TGTGCCAGCAGTACTCAGGGACCCCGATGGCAGCCCCAGCATTTT. This chain links TRBV12-3 or TRBV12-4 with TRBJ1-5, with D possibly TRBD1 on 5 matching bases. The CDR3 runs to 15 residues. The V and J ends lost 5 bases and 7 bases respectively, with 18 bases between them.

This clonotype was counted a single time. This sequence may be a read error, since a much larger clone differs from it by one base. V usage is TRBV7-9 and J usage is TRBJ1-2; the D gene is possibly TRBD1 (6 bases). The V gene's germline CDR1 is SEHNR and CDR2 FQNEAQ (reference sequence). The CDR3 extends over 13 amino acids. This CDR3 reads CTSSVDRREGYTF. The CDR3 DNA reads as TGTACCAGCAGCGTAGACAGGAGAGAGGGCTACACCTTC. Full variable domain (rest looked up from reference TRBV7-9 and TRBJ1-2): DTGVSQNPRHKITKRGQNVTFRCDPISEHNRLYWYRQTLGQGPEFLTYFQNEAQLEKSRLLSDRFSAERPKGSFSTLEIQRTEQGDSAMYLCTSSVDRREGYTFGSGTRLTVV.

In its sample, this clonotype was seen many times. This chain links TRBV10-1 with TRBJ2-3; D ambiguous. V was trimmed by 5 bases and J by 5 bases, leaving 11 bases between them. Germline values: CDR1 WNHNN, CDR2 SYGVQD (reference sequence). The CDR3 length is 13 residues. Here the CDR3 DNA reads TGCGCCAGCAGTTTAGGGATGGGAGATACGCAGTATTTT. Translation gives CASSLGMGDTQYF.

Notes on this clonotype: An end of the junction does not agree with germline; a read error may underlie this. The DNA for the CDR3 is TGTACCAGCAGTCGGCGGGTCGAGAACACTGAAGCTTTCTTT. Residues: CTSSRRVENTEAFF. The chain recombines TRBV6-2 or TRBV6-3 with TRBJ1-1; D gene ambiguous. The germline V gene has CDR1 MNHEY and CDR2 SVGEGT. This CDR3 has 14 residues.

The sample holds a few counts of this clonotype. A much larger clone lies a single base off, so this may be a read error. The chain uses TRBV7-2 and TRBJ2-7; 12 bases are a match to TRBD1. This CDR3 has 15 residues. The germline CDR1 and CDR2 sequences are SGHTA and FQGNSA. V was clipped by 5 bases and J by 7 bases; unmatched bases: 9. The CDR3 nucleotides read TGTGCCAGCAGCCCCGGGACAGGGGGCTTTGATGAGCAGTACTTC. As protein: CASSPGTGGFDEQYF.

On this clonotype itself: Because the CDR3's place on the DNA is in doubt, the DNA is left out and the CDR3 is given as listed by TCRdb. The chain combines TRBV5-1 with TRBJ1-3; the table's D call, TRBD1, has no DNA check behind it. Germline assignment: CDR1 SGHRS and CDR2 YFSETQ. The length of the CDR3 is 18 amino acids, counting both ends. CDR3 sequence: CASSPILGQVAGGNTRYF.

A remark on this clonotype: An end of the junction differs from the germline gene, which may be a read error. The J gene is TRBJ2-4, the V gene TRBV29-1, with D perhaps TRBD1 or TRBD2 (5 bases each). Germline CDR1 and CDR2: SQVTM and ANQGSEA. The CDR3 has 13 residues. This chain's CDR3 is CSVPGAAKNIRYF. For the CDR3, the DNA is TGCAGCGTACCCGGGGCGGCCAAAAACATTCGGTACTTC.